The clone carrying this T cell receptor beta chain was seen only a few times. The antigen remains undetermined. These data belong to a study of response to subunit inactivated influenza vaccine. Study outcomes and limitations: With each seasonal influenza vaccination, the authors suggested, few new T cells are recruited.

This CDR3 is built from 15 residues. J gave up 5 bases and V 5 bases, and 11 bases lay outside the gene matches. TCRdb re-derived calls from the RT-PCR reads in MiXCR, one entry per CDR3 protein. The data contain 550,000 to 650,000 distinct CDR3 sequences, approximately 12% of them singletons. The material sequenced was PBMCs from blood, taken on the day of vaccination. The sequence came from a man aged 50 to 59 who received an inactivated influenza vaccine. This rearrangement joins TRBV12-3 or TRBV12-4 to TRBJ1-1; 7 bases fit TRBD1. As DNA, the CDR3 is TGTGCCAGCAGTCTCTCAGGGGGGGCCAAGACTGAAGCTTTCTTT. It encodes CASSLSGGAKTEAFF.